One and the same sample provided the 15 T cell receptor beta chains below, sequenced in a study of T-cell reconstitution after alpha-beta-depleted transplantation in children. Preparation of the TCRbeta library used unique molecular identifiers. Using its own MiXCR run on the PCR reads, TCRdb lists one record per CDR3 protein. The repertoire holds roughly 220,000 distinct CDR3 sequences, with more than 7.5% as singletons. Sample: PBMCs from the stem cell graft donor, taken from the stem cell graft. The source is a human donor who donated a stem cell graft to a child with SCID.

This clonotype was observed a handful of times. The rearrangement uses TRBV7-2 and TRBJ2-7; unclear D gene. This CDR3 is built from 13 residues. Deletions cut 3 bases from V and 0 bases from J, with 6 bases between. CDR1 is SGHTA and CDR2 is FQGNSA in the germline V gene. CDR3 amino acids: CASSFLNSYEQYF. CDR3 DNA sequence: TGTGCCAGCAGCTTCCTTAACTCCTACGAGCAGTACTTC.

This clonotype was recorded many times. The rearrangement links TRBV10-3 to TRBJ1-2; 7 bases are shared with TRBD1. Germline V gene sequence: CDR1 ENHRY, CDR2 SYGVKD. The CDR3 sequence is 14 residues long. The V segment lost 6 bases and the J segment 0 bases; nucleotides outside the gene matches: 4. In DNA form, the CDR3 reads TGTGCCATCAGGAGACAGGGAGCTAACTATGGCTACACCTTC. This gives the protein CAIRRQGANYGYTF.

As to this clonotype: This may come from a read error, since a much larger clone is one base off. In this CDR3 the conserved last residue, phenylalanine or tryptophan, is missing, so a read error is likely. The chain joins TRBV28 to TRBJ2-7; 8 positions match TRBD1. CDR3 length: 13 amino acids. The V gene end was trimmed by 8 bases and the J gene end by 2 bases; junction bases not matched to a gene: 5. The V gene's germline CDR1 is MDHEN and CDR2 SYDVKM. CDR3 sequence: CASRTGITYEQYY. The CDR3, as DNA: TGTGCCAGCCGGACAGGGATCACCTACGAGCAGTACTAC.

This clonotype was observed at least ten times. Written as DNA, the CDR3 is TGTGCCAGCAGCCCCCGTGGGTCTAGCCAAGGCAATGAGCAGTTCTTC. The encoded protein is CASSPRGSSQGNEQFF. The gene calls are TRBV7-3 and TRBJ2-1, with D possibly matching TRBD2 (5 bases). The CDR3 consists of 16 residues. Looked up from germline, CDR1 is SGHTA and CDR2 is FQGTGA. The ends were cut back, 5 bases at V and 6 bases at J, with 20 bases in the middle.

This clonotype has ten or more counts. This chain connects TRBV20-1 to TRBJ1-3, with 9 bases that match TRBD1. This CDR3 is 21 amino acids long. Per germline, CDR1 DFQATT and CDR2 SNEGSKA (reference sequence). V gave up 0 bases and J gave up 3 bases; unmatched junction bases: 21. This CDR3 reads CSARETGTGRLFSYRGNTIYF. CDR3 DNA sequence: TGCAGTGCTAGAGAAACGGGGACAGGGAGGTTATTTAGTTATCGTGGAAACACCATATATTTT.

In its sample, this clonotype was seen many times. Here the CDR3 reads CASSLGRQGRSGNTIYF. The CDR3, as DNA: TGCGCCAGCAGCTTGGGCCGACAGGGACGCTCTGGAAACACCATATATTTT. The chain uses TRBV5-1 and TRBJ1-3, with TRBD1 matching over 7 bases. CDR1 SGHRS and CDR2 YFSETQ come from the germline V gene. The CDR3 is made up of 17 amino acids. V lost 0 bases and J lost 0; bases outside the gene matches: 6.

This clonotype appeared a few times. This chain joins TRBV5-1 and TRBJ1-1; no firm D call. Trimming removed 0 bases from V and 1 base from J, with 13 bases in between. The CDR3 is 16 residues long. Germline V gene lookup returns CDR1 SGHRS and CDR2 YFSETQ. The CDR3 region has the DNA TGCGCCAGCAGCTTGGACGGGTATGGAGCGAACACTGAAGCTTTCTTT. This encodes CASSLDGYGANTEAFF.

This clonotype was recorded at least ten times. CDR3 nucleotides: TGTGCCAGCAGTTACGGATCCTTATCCCTTAACACCGGGGAGCTGTTTTTT. It translates to CASSYGSLSLNTGELFF. V is TRBV6-5 and J is TRBJ2-2; unclear D gene. CDR1 is MNHEY, CDR2 SVGAGI, per germline. CDR3 length: 17 amino acids. The V end lost 2 bases, the J end lost 2 bases, and 15 bases lay between the germline ends.

This clonotype has a handful of counts. At one end, the junction sequence differs from germline, possibly due to a read error. J is TRBJ2-4 and V is TRBV15, with 7 bases identical to TRBD1. The CDR3 is 12 amino acids. Germline CDR1 and CDR2: LNHNV and YYDKDF (reference sequence). The CDR3 region has the DNA TGTGCCACCAGCAGACCGACGACAGGGCTGGACTTC. Its translation: CATSRPTTGLDF.

The sample holds many counts of this clonotype. The rearrangement uses TRBV5-1 and TRBJ1-2; perhaps TRBD1 as D (5 bases). Germline CDR1 reads SGHRS; CDR2 reads YFSETQ. Trimming removed 2 bases from V and 5 bases from J, with 7 bases in between. This CDR3 spans 12 amino acids. The CDR3 region has the DNA TGCGCCAGCAGCTTTGACAGTTATGGCTACACCTTC. It yields the protein CASSFDSYGYTF.

This clonotype was seen at least ten times. The V and J genes are TRBV9 and TRBJ1-6, with D possibly TRBD1 on 5 matching bases. Per germline, CDR1 SGDLS and CDR2 YYNGEE. This CDR3 has 15 residues. The V gene lost 0 bases and the J gene lost 10 bases, with 14 bases spanning the gap. The CDR3 loop is CASSVDPGGTSPLHF. In DNA, the CDR3 is TGTGCCAGCAGCGTAGATCCGGGAGGGACGTCACCCCTCCACTTT.

This clonotype was recorded many times. The CDR3 DNA sequence: TGTGCCAGCAGCTTAGTGGCAGGGAAGGGGTACGAGCAGTACTTC. This translates into CASSLVAGKGYEQYF. This rearrangement joins TRBV7-2 to TRBJ2-7; D might be TRBD1 (5 bases). Germline V CDR1 and CDR2: SGHTA, FQGNSA. The CDR3 loop spans 15 amino acids. V lost 1 base and J 4 bases, leaving 14 bases between the germline ends.

This clonotype was found many times. The gene calls are TRBV20-1 and TRBJ2-1, with D possibly matching TRBD2 (6 bases). This CDR3 comprises 13 residues. Trimming cost V 6 bases and J 7 bases, with 16 bases left between them. Per germline, CDR1 DFQATT and CDR2 SNEGSKA (reference sequence). The CDR3: CSAGHPGGNEQFF. Written as DNA, the CDR3 is TGCAGTGCAGGGCATCCTGGAGGGAATGAGCAGTTCTTC.

This clonotype was picked up many times. V is TRBV5-6 and J is TRBJ2-7, with 9 bases lining up with TRBD1. V was clipped by 4 bases and J by 0 bases; unmatched bases: 11. This CDR3 is built from 17 residues. Germline CDR1 SGHDT, CDR2 YYEEEE. The CDR3 sequence is CASSPDGQGLSSYEQYF. The CDR3 DNA reads TGTGCCAGCAGCCCAGATGGACAGGGGTTAAGCTCCTACGAGCAGTACTTC. Drawing the rest from reference TRBV5-6 and TRBJ2-7, the complete variable domain is DAGVTQSPTHLIKTRGQQVTLRCSPKSGHDTVSWYQQALGQGPQFIFQYYEEEERQRGNFPDRFSGHQFPNYSSELNVNALLLGDSALYLCASSPDGQGLSSYEQYFGPGTRLTVT.

This clonotype was recorded a few times. The V call is TRBV7-8, the J call TRBJ1-2; 12 bases are shared with TRBD1. Germline values: CDR1 SGHVS, CDR2 FQNEAQ. This CDR3 region has 14 residues. Trimming removed 5 bases from V and 8 bases from J; junction bases left unmatched: 6. The CDR3 spells CASSQGQGAQGYTF. CDR3 coding DNA: TGTGCCAGCAGCCAGGGACAGGGGGCGCAGGGCTACACCTTC.